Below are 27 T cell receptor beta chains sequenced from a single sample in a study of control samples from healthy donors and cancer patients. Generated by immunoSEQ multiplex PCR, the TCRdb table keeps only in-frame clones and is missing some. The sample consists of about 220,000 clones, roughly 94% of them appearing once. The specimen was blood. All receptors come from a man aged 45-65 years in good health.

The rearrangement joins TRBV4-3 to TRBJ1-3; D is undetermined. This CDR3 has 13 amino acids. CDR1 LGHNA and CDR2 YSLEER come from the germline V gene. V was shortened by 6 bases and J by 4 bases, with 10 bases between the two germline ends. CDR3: CASRPAAGNTIYF. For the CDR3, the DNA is TGCGCCAGCAGACCCGCCGCGGGAAACACCATATATTTT.

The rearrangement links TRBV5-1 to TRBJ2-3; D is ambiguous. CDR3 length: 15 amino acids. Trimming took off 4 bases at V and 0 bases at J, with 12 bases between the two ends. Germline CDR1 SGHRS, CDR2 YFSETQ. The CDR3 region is CASSVSPTSTDTQYF. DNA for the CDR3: TGCGCCAGCAGCGTGAGCCCTACTAGCACAGATACGCAGTATTTT.

The CDR3 spells CATSRAGFEAFF. As DNA, the CDR3 is TGTGCCACCAGCAGAGCTGGTTTTGAAGCTTTCTTT. The chain joins TRBV15 to TRBJ1-1; D not resolved. Trimming took off 1 base at V and 7 bases at J, with 7 bases between the two ends. The germline V gene encodes CDR1 LNHNV and CDR2 YYDKDF (reference sequence). The CDR3 contains 12 residues.

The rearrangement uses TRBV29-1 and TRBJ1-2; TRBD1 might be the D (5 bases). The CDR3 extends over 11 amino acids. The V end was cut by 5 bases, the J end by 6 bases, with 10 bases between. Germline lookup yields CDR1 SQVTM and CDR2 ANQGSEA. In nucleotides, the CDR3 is TGCAGCGTTCTAGGGGACGATGGCTACACCTTC. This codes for CSVLGDDGYTF. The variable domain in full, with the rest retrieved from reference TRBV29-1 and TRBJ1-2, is SAVISQKPSRDICQRGTSLTIQCQVDSQVTMMFWYRQQPGQSLTLIATANQGSEATYESGFVIDKFPISRPNLTFSTLTVSNMSPEDSSIYLCSVLGDDGYTFGSGTRLTVV.

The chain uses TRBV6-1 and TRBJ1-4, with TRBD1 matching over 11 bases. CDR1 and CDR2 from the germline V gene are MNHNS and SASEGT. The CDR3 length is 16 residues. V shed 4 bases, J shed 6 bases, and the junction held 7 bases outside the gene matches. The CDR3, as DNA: TGTGCCAGCAGTGCCCGGACAGGGGGCGGGGATGAAAAACTGTTTTTT. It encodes CASSARTGGGDEKLFF.

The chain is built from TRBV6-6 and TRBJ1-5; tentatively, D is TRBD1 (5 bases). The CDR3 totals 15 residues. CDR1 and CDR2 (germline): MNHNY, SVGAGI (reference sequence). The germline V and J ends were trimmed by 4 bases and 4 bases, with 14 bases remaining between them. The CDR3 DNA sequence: TGTGCCAGCAGTTCTACCGGGGCCGGGAATCAGCCCCAGCATTTT. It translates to CASSSTGAGNQPQHF.

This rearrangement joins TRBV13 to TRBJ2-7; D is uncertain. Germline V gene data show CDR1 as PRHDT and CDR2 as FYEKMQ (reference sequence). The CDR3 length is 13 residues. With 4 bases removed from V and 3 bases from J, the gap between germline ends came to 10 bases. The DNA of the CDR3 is TGTGCCAGCAGCTATTTTATAGGCTACGAGCAGTACTTC. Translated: CASSYFIGYEQYF.

The CDR3 loop is CASSPGYKETQYF. The CDR3, as DNA: TGTGCCAGCAGCCCAGGGTATAAAGAGACCCAGTACTTC. This chain connects TRBV3-1 (or the pseudogene TRBV3-2) to TRBJ2-5; a weak D match, TRBD1 (5 bases). The germline V gene has CDR1 LGHDT and CDR2 YNNKEL (reference sequence). CDR3 size: 13 residues. With 4 bases removed from V and 3 bases from J, the gap between germline ends came to 9 bases.

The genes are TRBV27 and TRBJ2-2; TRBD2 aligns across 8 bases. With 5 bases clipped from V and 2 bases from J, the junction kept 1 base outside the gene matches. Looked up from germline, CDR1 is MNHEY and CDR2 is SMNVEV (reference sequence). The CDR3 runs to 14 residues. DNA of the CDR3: TGTGCCAGCAGTGGACTAGCAAACACCGGGGAGCTGTTTTTT. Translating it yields CASSGLANTGELFF.

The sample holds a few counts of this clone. As DNA, the CDR3 is TGCGCCAGCAGCTTGGACAGTAACACTGAAGCTTTCTTT. As protein: CASSLDSNTEAFF. This chain joins TRBV5-1 and TRBJ1-1, with D unclear. V lost 0 bases and J lost 2, with 5 bases in between. Germline lookup yields CDR1 SGHRS and CDR2 YFSETQ. This CDR3 spans 13 amino acids.

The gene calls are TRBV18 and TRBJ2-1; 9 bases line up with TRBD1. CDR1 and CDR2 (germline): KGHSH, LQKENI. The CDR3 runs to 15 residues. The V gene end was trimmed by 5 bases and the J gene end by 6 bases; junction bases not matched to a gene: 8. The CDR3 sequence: CASSVLQGAGNEQFF. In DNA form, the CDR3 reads TGTGCCAGCTCAGTATTACAGGGGGCTGGCAATGAGCAGTTCTTC.

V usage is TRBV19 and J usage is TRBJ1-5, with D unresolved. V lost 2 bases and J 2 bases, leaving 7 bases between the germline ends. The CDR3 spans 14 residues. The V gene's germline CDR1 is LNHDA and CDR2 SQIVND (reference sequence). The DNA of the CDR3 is TGTGCCAGTAGTATAAACGGACGCAATCAGCCCCAGCATTTT. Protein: CASSINGRNQPQHF.

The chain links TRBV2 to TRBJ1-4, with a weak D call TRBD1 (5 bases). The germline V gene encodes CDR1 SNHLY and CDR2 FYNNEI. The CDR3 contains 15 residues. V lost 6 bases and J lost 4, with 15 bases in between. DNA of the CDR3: TGTGCCAGCAGAGTAAGACAGAACATTAATGAAAAACTGTTTTTT. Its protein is CASRVRQNINEKLFF.

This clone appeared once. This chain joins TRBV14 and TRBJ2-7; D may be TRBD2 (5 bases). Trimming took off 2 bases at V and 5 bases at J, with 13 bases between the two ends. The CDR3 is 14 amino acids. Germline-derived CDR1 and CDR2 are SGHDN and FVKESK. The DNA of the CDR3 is TGTGCCAGCAGCCAACCTAAGAGGGTCGACGAGCAGTACGTC. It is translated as CASSQPKRVDEQYV.

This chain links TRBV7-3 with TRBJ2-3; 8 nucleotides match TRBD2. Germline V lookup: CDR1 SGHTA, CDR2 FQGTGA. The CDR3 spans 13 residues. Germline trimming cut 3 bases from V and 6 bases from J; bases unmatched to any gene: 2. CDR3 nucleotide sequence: TGTGCCAGCAGCTTCGGGACTAGGGATACGCAGTATTTT. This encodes CASSFGTRDTQYF.

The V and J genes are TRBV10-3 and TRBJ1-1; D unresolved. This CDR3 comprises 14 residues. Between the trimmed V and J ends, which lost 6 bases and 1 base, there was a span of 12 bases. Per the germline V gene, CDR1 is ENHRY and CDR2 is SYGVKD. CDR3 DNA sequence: TGTGCCATCAGAAAGGCGCGCGGGAACACTGAAGCTTTCTTT. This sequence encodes CAIRKARGNTEAFF.

The CDR3 here is CASSRTGSNQPQHF. The CDR3 bases are TGTGCCAGCTCACGGACAGGGAGCAATCAGCCCCAGCATTTT. The chain uses TRBV18 and TRBJ1-5, with 8 bases fitting TRBD1. CDR1 and CDR2 from the germline V gene are KGHSH and LQKENI. The CDR3 has 14 amino acids. Unmatched junction bases numbered 0, after V lost 4 bases and J lost 1 base.

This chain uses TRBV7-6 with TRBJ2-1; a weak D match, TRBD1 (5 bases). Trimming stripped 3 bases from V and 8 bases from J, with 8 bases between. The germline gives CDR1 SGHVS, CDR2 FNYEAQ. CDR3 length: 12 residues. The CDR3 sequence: CASSFQGHEQFF. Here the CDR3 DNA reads TGTGCCAGCAGCTTTCAGGGCCATGAGCAGTTCTTC.

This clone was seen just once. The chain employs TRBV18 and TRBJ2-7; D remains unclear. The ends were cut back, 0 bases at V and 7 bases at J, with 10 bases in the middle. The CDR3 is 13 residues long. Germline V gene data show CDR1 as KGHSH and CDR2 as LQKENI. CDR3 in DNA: TGTGCCAGCTCACCACCGGGCATACGAGAGCAGTACGTC. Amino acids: CASSPPGIREQYV.

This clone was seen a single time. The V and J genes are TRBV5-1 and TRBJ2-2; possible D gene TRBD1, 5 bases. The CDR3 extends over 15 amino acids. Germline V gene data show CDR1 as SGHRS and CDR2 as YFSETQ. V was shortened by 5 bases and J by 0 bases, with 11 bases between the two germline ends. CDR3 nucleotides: TGCGCCAGCAGGACAGACCCAGCGAACACCGGGGAGCTGTTTTTT. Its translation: CASRTDPANTGELFF.

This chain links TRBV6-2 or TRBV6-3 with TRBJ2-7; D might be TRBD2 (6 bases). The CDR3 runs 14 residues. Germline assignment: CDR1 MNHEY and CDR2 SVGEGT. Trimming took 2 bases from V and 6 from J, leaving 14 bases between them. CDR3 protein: CASSYLRMGGEQYF. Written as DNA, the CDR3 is TGTGCCAGCAGTTACCTAAGGATGGGGGGCGAGCAGTACTTC.

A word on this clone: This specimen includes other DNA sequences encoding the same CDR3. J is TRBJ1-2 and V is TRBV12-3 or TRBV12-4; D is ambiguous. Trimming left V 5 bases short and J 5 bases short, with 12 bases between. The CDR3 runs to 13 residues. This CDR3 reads CASSPAGGYGYTF. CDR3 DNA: TGTGCCAGCAGTCCAGCGGGAGGTTATGGCTACACCTTC.

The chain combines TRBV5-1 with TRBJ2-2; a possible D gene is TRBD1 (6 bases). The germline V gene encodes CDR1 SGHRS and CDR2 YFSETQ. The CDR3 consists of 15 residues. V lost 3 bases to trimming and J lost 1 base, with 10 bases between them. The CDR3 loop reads CASSSGQLNTGELFF. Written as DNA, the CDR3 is TGCGCCAGCAGCTCTGGACAGTTGAACACCGGGGAGCTGTTTTTT.

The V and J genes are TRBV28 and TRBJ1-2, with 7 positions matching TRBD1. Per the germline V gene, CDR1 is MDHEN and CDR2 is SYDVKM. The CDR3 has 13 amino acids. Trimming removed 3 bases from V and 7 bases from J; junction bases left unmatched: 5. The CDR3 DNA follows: TGTGCCAGCAGTTTTTCAGACAGGGCTGGCTACACCTTC. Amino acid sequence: CASSFSDRAGYTF.

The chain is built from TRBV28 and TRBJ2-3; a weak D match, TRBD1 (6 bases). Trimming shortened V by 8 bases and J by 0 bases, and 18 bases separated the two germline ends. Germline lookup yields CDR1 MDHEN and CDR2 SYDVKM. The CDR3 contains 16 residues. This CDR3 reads CASGTGTPTSTDTQYF. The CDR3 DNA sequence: TGTGCCAGCGGGACCGGGACACCTACTAGCACAGATACGCAGTATTTT. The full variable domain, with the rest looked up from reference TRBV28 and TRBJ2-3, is DVKVTQSSRYLVKRTGEKVFLECVQDMDHENMFWYRQDPGLGLRLIYFSYDVKMKEKGDIPEGYSVSREKKERFSLILESASTNQTSMYLCASGTGTPTSTDTQYFGPGTRLTVL.

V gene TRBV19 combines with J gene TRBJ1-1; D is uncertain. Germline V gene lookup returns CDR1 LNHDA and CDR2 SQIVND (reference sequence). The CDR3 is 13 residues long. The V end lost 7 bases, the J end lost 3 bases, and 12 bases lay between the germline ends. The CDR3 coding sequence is TGTGCCAGTACCAGCGGATGGGACACTGAAGCTTTCTTT. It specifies CASTSGWDTEAFF.

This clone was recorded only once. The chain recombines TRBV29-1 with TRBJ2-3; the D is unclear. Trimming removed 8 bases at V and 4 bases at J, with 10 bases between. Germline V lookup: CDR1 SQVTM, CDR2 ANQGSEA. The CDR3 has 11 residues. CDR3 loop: CSSSFSDTQYF. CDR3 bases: TGCAGCTCGTCATTTTCAGATACGCAGTATTTT.